The sequence of this TCR beta chain was determined in a study of blood T cell repertoires in COVID-19. As for the study in general: Sites in the United States, Italy and Spain provided acute and convalescent COVID-19 samples. PBMCs, B-cell-depleted T cells, or T cells were the source of the cDNA or gDNA that made up the material.

The germline CDR1 and CDR2 sequences are MGHRA and YSYEKL. The CDR3 is 16 amino acids. Trimming cost V 0 bases and J 9 bases, with 18 bases left between them. Using immunoSEQ multiplex PCR, the repertoire was profiled, and TCRdb retains in-frame clones only, with some absent. The sample has about 170,000 clones, around four fifths seen once; the top ten hold 7.5% to 8%. The rearrangement joins TRBV4-1 to TRBJ2-1, with a tentative D call TRBD1 (7 bases). The sequenced sample consisted of peripheral blood. The TCR was taken from a man in his forties or fifties who had recovered from COVID-19. The CDR3 is CASSQEGGGPISEQFF. CDR3 sequence (DNA): TGCGCCAGCAGCCAAGAAGGAGGGGGCCCAATCAGTGAGCAGTTCTTC.